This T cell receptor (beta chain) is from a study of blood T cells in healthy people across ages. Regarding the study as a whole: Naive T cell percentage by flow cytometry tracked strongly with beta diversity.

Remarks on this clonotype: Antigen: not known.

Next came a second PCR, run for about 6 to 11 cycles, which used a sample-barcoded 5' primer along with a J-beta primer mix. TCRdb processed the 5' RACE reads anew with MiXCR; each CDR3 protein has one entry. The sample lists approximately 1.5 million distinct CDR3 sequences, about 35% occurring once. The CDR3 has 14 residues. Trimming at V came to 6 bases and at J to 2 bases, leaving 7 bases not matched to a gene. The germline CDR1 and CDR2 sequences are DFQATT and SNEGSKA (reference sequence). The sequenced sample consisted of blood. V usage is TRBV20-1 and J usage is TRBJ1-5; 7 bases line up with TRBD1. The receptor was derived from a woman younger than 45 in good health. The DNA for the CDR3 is TGCAGTGCCAAGCACAGGGGTCGCAATCAGCCCCAGCATTTT. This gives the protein CSAKHRGRNQPQHF.